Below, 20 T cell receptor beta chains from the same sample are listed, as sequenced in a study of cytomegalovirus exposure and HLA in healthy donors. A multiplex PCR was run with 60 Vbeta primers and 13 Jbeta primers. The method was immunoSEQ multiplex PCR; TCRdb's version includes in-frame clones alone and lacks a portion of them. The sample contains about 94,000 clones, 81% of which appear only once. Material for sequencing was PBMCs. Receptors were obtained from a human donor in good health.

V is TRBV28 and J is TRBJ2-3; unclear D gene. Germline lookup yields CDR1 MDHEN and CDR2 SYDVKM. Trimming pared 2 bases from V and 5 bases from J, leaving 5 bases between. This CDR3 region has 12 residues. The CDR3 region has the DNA TGTGCCAGCAGTTTAGTCCAAGATACGCAGTATTTT. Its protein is CASSLVQDTQYF.

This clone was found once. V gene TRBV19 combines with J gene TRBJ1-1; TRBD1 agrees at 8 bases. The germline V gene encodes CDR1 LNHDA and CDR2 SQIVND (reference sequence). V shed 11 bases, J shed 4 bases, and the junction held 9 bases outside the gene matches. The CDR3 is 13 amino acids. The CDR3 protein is CAAKDRDATEAFF. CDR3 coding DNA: TGTGCCGCGAAGGACAGGGATGCCACTGAAGCTTTCTTT.

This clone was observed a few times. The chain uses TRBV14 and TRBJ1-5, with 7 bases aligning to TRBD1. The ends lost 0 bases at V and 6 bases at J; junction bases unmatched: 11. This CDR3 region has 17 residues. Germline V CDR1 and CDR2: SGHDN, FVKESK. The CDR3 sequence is CASSQDSRTSGGQPQHF. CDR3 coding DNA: TGTGCCAGCAGCCAAGACAGCAGGACATCAGGGGGTCAGCCCCAGCATTTT.

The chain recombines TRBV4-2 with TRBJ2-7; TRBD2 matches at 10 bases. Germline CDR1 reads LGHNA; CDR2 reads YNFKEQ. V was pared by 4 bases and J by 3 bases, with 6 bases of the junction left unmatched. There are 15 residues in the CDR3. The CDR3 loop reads CASSPGIAGGYEQYF. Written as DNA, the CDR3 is TGTGCCAGCAGCCCCGGAATAGCGGGAGGCTACGAGCAGTACTTC.

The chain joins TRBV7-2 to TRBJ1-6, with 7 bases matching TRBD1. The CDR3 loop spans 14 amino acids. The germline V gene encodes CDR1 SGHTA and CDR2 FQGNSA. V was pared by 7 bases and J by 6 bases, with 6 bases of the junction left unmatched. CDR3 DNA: TGTGCCAGCACCCTGACAGGGTCTAATTCACCCCTCCACTTT. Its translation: CASTLTGSNSPLHF.

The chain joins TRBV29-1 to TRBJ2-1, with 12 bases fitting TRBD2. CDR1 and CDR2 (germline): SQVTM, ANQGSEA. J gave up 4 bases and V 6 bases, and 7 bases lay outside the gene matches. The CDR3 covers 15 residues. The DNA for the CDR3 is TGCAGCGTAGGTCTAGCGGGAGGGCTTTACAATGAGCAGTTCTTC. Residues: CSVGLAGGLYNEQFF.

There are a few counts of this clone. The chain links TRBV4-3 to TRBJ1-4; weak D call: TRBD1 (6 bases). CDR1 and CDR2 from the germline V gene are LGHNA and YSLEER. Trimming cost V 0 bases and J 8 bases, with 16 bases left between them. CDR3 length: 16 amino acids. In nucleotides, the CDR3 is TGCGCCAGCAGCCAAGATCCCCTCACAGGGTCCGAAAAACTGTTTTTT. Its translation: CASSQDPLTGSEKLFF.

The CDR3 DNA is TGTGCCAGCAGCAAACTCCATGCCCTCTATAGCAATCAGCCCCAGCATTTT. It translates to CASSKLHALYSNQPQHF. The rearrangement uses TRBV21-1 and TRBJ1-5. TRBV21-1 is annotated as a pseudogene. The CDR3 length is 17 residues.

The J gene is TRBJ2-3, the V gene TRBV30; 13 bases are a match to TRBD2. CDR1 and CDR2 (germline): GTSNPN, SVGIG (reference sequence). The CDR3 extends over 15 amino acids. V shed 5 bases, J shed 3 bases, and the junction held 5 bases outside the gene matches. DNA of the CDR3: TGTGCCTGGGGGGGACTAGCGGGGTTAACAGATACGCAGTATTTT. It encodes CAWGGLAGLTDTQYF.

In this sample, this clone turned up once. CDR3 nucleotides: TGCGCCAGCAGCCCCTTTACGGGGGGCGAGCAGTACTTC. Amino acid sequence: CASSPFTGGEQYF. This chain joins TRBV5-1 and TRBJ2-7; 7 nucleotides align to TRBD2. Losses at the gene ends were 4 bases for V and 6 bases for J; bases not matched to a gene: 7. The CDR3 is 13 amino acids. The V gene's germline CDR1 is SGHRS and CDR2 YFSETQ.

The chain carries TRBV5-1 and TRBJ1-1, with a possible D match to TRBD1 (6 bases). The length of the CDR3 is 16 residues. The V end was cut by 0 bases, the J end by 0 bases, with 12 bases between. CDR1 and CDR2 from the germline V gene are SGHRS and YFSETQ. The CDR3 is CASSLAQGKLNTEAFF. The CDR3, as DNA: TGCGCCAGCAGCTTGGCCCAGGGGAAGTTGAACACTGAAGCTTTCTTT.

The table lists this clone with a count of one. The CDR3 here is CASRETSGSYEQYF. The CDR3 DNA follows: TGTGCCAGCAGGGAGACTAGCGGGAGCTACGAGCAGTACTTC. V is TRBV6-4 and J is TRBJ2-7; 12 bases fit TRBD2. Germline V CDR1 and CDR2: MRHNA, SNTAGT. The CDR3 has 14 residues. Trimming cost V 6 bases and J 3 bases; bases outside gene matches: 3.

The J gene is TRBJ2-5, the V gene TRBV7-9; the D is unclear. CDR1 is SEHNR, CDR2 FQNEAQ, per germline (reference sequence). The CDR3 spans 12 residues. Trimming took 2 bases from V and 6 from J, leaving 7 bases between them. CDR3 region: CASSLRRQTQYF. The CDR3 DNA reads TGTGCCAGCAGCTTAAGGCGGCAGACCCAGTACTTC.

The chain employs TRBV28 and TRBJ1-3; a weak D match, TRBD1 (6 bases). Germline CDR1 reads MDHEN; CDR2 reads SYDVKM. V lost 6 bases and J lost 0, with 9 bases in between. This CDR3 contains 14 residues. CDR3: CASRSGVSGNTIYF. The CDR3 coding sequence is TGTGCCAGCAGGTCAGGGGTCTCTGGAAACACCATATATTTT.

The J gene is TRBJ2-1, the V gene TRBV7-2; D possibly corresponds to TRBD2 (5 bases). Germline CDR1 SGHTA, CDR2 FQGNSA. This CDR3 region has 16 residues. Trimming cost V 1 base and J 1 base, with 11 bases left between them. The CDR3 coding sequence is TGTGCCAGCAGCTTAGGAGGGAGTAAATCCTACAATGAGCAGTTCTTC. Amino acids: CASSLGGSKSYNEQFF.

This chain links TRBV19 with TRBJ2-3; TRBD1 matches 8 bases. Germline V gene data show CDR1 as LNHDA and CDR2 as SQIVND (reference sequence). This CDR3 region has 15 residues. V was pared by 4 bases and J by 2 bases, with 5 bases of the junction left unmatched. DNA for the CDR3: TGTGCCAGTAGTACAGGACAGGGTTTCACAGATACGCAGTATTTT. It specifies CASSTGQGFTDTQYF.

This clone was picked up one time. The CDR3 loop is CASSEAGFQETQYF. CDR3 bases: TGTGCCAGCAGTGAAGCGGGATTTCAAGAGACCCAGTACTTC. The rearrangement joins TRBV28 to TRBJ2-5; 7 positions agree with TRBD2. This CDR3 is built from 14 residues. The V gene end was trimmed by 5 bases and the J gene end by 2 bases; junction bases not matched to a gene: 5. CDR1 is MDHEN, CDR2 SYDVKM, per germline. The full variable domain, completed using reference TRBV28 and TRBJ2-5, is DVKVTQSSRYLVKRTGEKVFLECVQDMDHENMFWYRQDPGLGLRLIYFSYDVKMKEKGDIPEGYSVSREKKERFSLILESASTNQTSMYLCASSEAGFQETQYFGPGTRLLVL.

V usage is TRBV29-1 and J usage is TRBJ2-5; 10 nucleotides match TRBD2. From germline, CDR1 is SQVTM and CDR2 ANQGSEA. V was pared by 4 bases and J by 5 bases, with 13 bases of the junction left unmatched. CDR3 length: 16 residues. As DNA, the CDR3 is TGCAGCGTTGTCGGCCTAGCGGGAGTTCTGGGGGAGACCCAGTACTTC. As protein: CSVVGLAGVLGETQYF.

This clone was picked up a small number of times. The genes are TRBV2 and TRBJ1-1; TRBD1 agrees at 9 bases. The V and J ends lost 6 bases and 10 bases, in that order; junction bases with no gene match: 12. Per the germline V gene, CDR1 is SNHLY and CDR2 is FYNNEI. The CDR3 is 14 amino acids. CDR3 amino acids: CASRENPGQGSAFF. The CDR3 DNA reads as TGTGCCAGCAGAGAAAATCCGGGACAGGGATCAGCTTTCTTT.

DNA of the CDR3: TGTGCCAGCAGTGAAAATTGGACAGGGGGCTATGGCTACACCTTC. Residues: CASSENWTGGYGYTF. The gene calls are TRBV2 and TRBJ1-2; 10 nucleotides agree with TRBD1. The CDR3 has 15 residues. Per the germline V gene, CDR1 is SNHLY and CDR2 is FYNNEI. After removal of 2 bases from V and 4 bases from J, the junction contained 4 bases not matched to a gene.